This entry lists 3 T cell receptor beta chains sequenced from one sample in a study of multiple sclerosis patients with progressive multifocal leukoencephalopathy. Stated time point: before natalizumab initiation. Libraries were prepared by immunoSEQ multiplex PCR; TCRdb keeps only in-frame clonotypes and omits some of them. The table lists about 30,000 clones, roughly 92% of them singletons. The sequenced sample consisted of PBMCs. The receptors shown here come from a man aged 25-45 years with multiple sclerosis.

The CDR3 reads CASSSFSLASDTQYF. For the CDR3, the DNA is TGTGCCAGCAGTTCTTTTTCGCTAGCCTCAGATACGCAGTATTTT. V usage is TRBV6-1 and J usage is TRBJ2-3; the D gene is possibly TRBD2 (5 bases). The CDR3 is 15 residues long. Germline loops: CDR1 MNHNS, CDR2 SASEGT. V was cut by 5 bases and J by 4 bases, with 16 bases left in between.

The V gene is TRBV10-3, the J gene TRBJ1-5, with 7 positions matching TRBD1. This CDR3 has 13 amino acids. V gave up 4 bases and J gave up 6 bases; unmatched junction bases: 3. Looked up from germline, CDR1 is ENHRY and CDR2 is SYGVKD. The CDR3 sequence is CAISVDRTQPQHF. The DNA for the CDR3 is TGTGCCATCAGTGTGGACAGGACTCAGCCCCAGCATTTT.

This chain links TRBV7-8 with TRBJ1-5; TRBD1 aligns across 9 bases. The CDR3 consists of 14 residues. J was trimmed by 6 bases and V by 5 bases; bases with no gene match: 5. CDR1 is SGHVS, CDR2 FQNEAQ, per germline. CDR3 bases: TGTGCCAGCAGCCAGACAGGGGGTAGTCAGCCCCAGCATTTT. Amino acids: CASSQTGGSQPQHF.